The next 11 T cell receptor beta chains were all read from a single sample in a study of PD-1 blockade in classical Hodgkin lymphoma. Generated by immunoSEQ multiplex PCR, the TCRdb table keeps only in-frame clones and is missing some. The data contain around 18,000 clones, around 79% of them singletons. The time point here: cycle 4 day 1 (C4D1), after 6 weeks of nivolumab. All patients experienced relapse after autologous stem cell transplantation, and brentuximab vedotin exposure was variable. Investigators isolated CD4+ T cells from thawed PBMCs through magnetic negative selection. Specimen: CD4+ T cells from blood, collected before the fourth cycle of nivolumab. All receptors derive from a human donor with classical Hodgkin lymphoma.

This chain uses TRBV2 with TRBJ1-2; D uncertain. Deletions cut 2 bases from V and 4 bases from J, with 8 bases between. Per germline, CDR1 SNHLY and CDR2 FYNNEI. The CDR3 is made up of 13 amino acids. The CDR3 protein is CASSETTLYGYTF. CDR3 coding DNA: TGTGCCAGCAGTGAAACCACACTCTATGGCTACACCTTC.

The CDR3 region is CASSLEEETQYF. CDR3 DNA sequence: TGCGCCAGCAGCTTGGAGGAAGAGACCCAGTACTTC. The chain links TRBV4-3 to TRBJ2-5; D may be TRBD2 (5 bases). Germline V gives CDR1 LGHNA, CDR2 YSLEER. V was cut by 5 bases and J by 3 bases, with 7 bases left in between. The CDR3 has 12 residues.

J is TRBJ2-3 and V is TRBV5-4; D gene uncertain. The CDR3 extends over 13 amino acids. The germline gives CDR1 SGHNT, CDR2 YYREEE (reference sequence). V was trimmed by 0 bases and J by 3 bases, leaving 5 bases between them. CDR3 residues: CASSLAGTDTQYF. Written as DNA, the CDR3 is TGTGCCAGCAGCTTGGCCGGGACAGATACGCAGTATTTT.

The genes are TRBV5-6 and TRBJ2-3, with D perhaps TRBD1 (5 bases). Germline CDR1 SGHDT, CDR2 YYEEEE. The CDR3 extends over 14 amino acids. V lost 2 bases to trimming and J lost 10 bases, with 17 bases between them. The CDR3 here is CASSFGAGSVAQYF. In nucleotides, the CDR3 is TGTGCCAGCAGCTTTGGGGCCGGTTCGGTGGCGCAGTATTTT.

V and J are TRBV18 and TRBJ1-4; unclear D gene. CDR3 length equals 14 residues. The V gene's germline CDR1 is KGHSH and CDR2 LQKENI. Between the trimmed V and J ends, which lost 4 bases and 4 bases, there was a span of 10 bases. The CDR3 DNA sequence: TGTGCCAGCTCACAGTACAGAAATAATGAAAAACTGTTTTTT. Its protein is CASSQYRNNEKLFF.

This chain connects TRBV11-3 to TRBJ2-1, with D perhaps assigned TRBD1 or TRBD2 (6 bases each). The germline V gene encodes CDR1 SGHNT and CDR2 YENEEA. Trimming stripped 5 bases from V and 6 bases from J, with 14 bases between. The CDR3 consists of 14 residues. The CDR3 reads CASSMVKGGNEQFF. CDR3 DNA: TGTGCCAGCAGCATGGTTAAGGGGGGCAATGAGCAGTTCTTC.

This clone was seen a handful of times. This sequence joins TRBV11-2 and TRBJ1-5; D not resolved. In germline, CDR1 is SGHAT, CDR2 FQNNGV. This CDR3 contains 15 residues. V lost 1 base, J lost 4 bases, and 11 bases lay in between. The CDR3 nucleotides are TGTGCCAGCAGCTTAGGAAAAAGGCGGAATCAGCCCCAGCATTTT. Translated: CASSLGKRRNQPQHF.

CDR3 sequence reads: CASSLRTPTPGELFF. DNA for the CDR3: TGTGCCAGTAGTCTACGGACTCCTACTCCAGGGGAGCTGTTTTTT. The chain links TRBV19 to TRBJ2-2, with a weak D call TRBD2 (5 bases). Trimming removed 5 bases at V and 8 bases at J, with 18 bases between. There are 15 residues in the CDR3. The V gene's germline CDR1 is LNHDA and CDR2 SQIVND (reference sequence).

The CDR3 reads CASSLTAGPRDSPLHF. CDR3 nucleotide sequence: TGTGCCAGCAGTTTGACGGCAGGGCCCAGGGATTCACCCCTCCACTTT. This rearrangement joins TRBV28 to TRBJ1-6; tentatively, D is TRBD1 (5 bases). Germline V CDR1 and CDR2: MDHEN, SYDVKM. V lost 3 bases, J lost 8 bases, and 17 bases lay in between. This CDR3 region has 16 residues.

The chain is built from TRBV6-5 and TRBJ1-4; D gene uncertain. Per the germline V gene, CDR1 is MNHEY and CDR2 is SVGAGI. The germline V and J ends were trimmed by 0 bases and 4 bases, with 12 bases remaining between them. There are 16 residues in the CDR3. The CDR3, as DNA: TGTGCCAGCAGTTACTCTTCTGGCACTTTTAATGAAAAACTGTTTTTT. It codes for CASSYSSGTFNEKLFF.

The V gene is TRBV6-5, the J gene TRBJ2-7; D is unclear. Germline V CDR1 and CDR2: MNHEY, SVGAGI. The CDR3 has 12 amino acids. Trimming removed 1 base at V and 3 bases at J, with 4 bases between. The CDR3: CASSYYGYEQYF. Here the CDR3 DNA reads TGTGCCAGCAGTTACTATGGCTACGAGCAGTACTTC.